The 7 T cell receptor beta chains given below trace back to one sample, sequenced in a study of shared clonotypes between healthy human individuals. Method: immunoSEQ multiplex PCR; TCRdb's copy keeps in-frame clones and lacks some. The sample consists of 2.5 million or so clones, around nine tenths of them appearing once. Sequencing was carried out using naive CD4+ T cells sorted from blood. Subset meaning: CD45RA+ positively selected. Every receptor here comes from a man aged 18 to 35 in good health.

The V gene is TRBV5-1, the J gene TRBJ2-5; 7 bases match TRBD1. This CDR3 has 15 residues. V shed 1 base, J shed 5 bases, and the junction held 8 bases outside the gene matches. Germline loops: CDR1 SGHRS, CDR2 YFSETQ. The CDR3 DNA is TGCGCCAGCAGCTTGAGCCGGGACAGAGGGGAGACCCAGTACTTC. Translated: CASSLSRDRGETQYF. Drawing the rest from reference TRBV5-1 and TRBJ2-5, the complete variable domain is KAGVTQTPRYLIKTRGQQVTLSCSPISGHRSVSWYQQTPGQGLQFLFEYFSETQRNKGNFPGRFSGRQFSNSRSEMNVSTLELGDSALYLCASSLSRDRGETQYFGPGTRLLVL.

V usage is TRBV11-2 and J usage is TRBJ1-3, with a tentative D call TRBD1 (5 bases). The length of the CDR3 is 12 residues. The germline V gene encodes CDR1 SGHAT and CDR2 FQNNGV. The V end lost 5 bases, the J end lost 14 bases, and 16 bases lay between the germline ends. The CDR3 DNA follows: TGTGCCAGCAGCGCATGGGACGGGGGACTATATTTT. Its translation is CASSAWDGGLYF.

This chain uses TRBV10-3 with TRBJ2-5; 7 positions agree with TRBD2. With 4 bases clipped from V and 4 bases from J, the junction kept 6 bases outside the gene matches. This CDR3 is built from 14 residues. Per the germline V gene, CDR1 is ENHRY and CDR2 is SYGVKD. CDR3 DNA sequence: TGTGCCATCAGTGCGCTGGGGGAGGGAGAGACCCAGTACTTC. Protein product: CAISALGEGETQYF.

To note about this clone: Different DNA sequences within this sample yield the same CDR3. This rearrangement joins TRBV7-9 to TRBJ2-7, with D unresolved. Germline CDR1 and CDR2: SEHNR and FQNEAQ (reference sequence). This CDR3 comprises 11 residues. The V end lost 4 bases, the J end lost 5 bases, and 6 bases lay between the germline ends. CDR3 sequence: CASSSVHEQYF. CDR3 nucleotides: TGTGCCAGCAGCTCCGTACACGAGCAGTACTTC.

The V and J genes are TRBV5-4 and TRBJ1-2, with TRBD1 matching 10 bases. The CDR3 has 14 amino acids. Looked up from germline, CDR1 is SGHNT and CDR2 is YYREEE (reference sequence). Losses at the gene ends were 4 bases for V and 5 bases for J; bases not matched to a gene: 5. CDR3 in amino acids: CASSPRTGGYGYTF. Written as DNA, the CDR3 is TGTGCCAGCAGCCCCCGGACAGGGGGGTATGGCTACACCTTC.

The chain links TRBV5-6 to TRBJ2-1, with unresolved D. The CDR3 is made up of 11 amino acids. Deletions cut 3 bases from V and 7 bases from J, with 5 bases between. Germline assignment: CDR1 SGHDT and CDR2 YYEEEE. CDR3 coding DNA: TGTGCCAGCAGCTGGCTTAATGAGCAGTTCTTC. It is translated as CASSWLNEQFF.

This chain connects TRBV25-1 to TRBJ2-4; 7 bases agree with TRBD1. Germline CDR1 and CDR2: MGHDK and SYGVNS. V was clipped by 4 bases and J by 3 bases; unmatched bases: 6. The CDR3 length is 15 residues. The CDR3 here is CASSGDRGDKNIQYF. Here the CDR3 DNA reads TGTGCCAGCAGTGGGGACAGAGGGGACAAAAACATTCAGTACTTC. Full variable domain (remainder filled in from reference TRBV25-1 and TRBJ2-4): EADIYQTPRYLVIGTGKKITLECSQTMGHDKMYWYQQDPGMELHLIHYSYGVNSTEKGDLSSESTVSRIRTEHFPLTLESARPSHTSQYLCASSGDRGDKNIQYFGAGTRLSVL.